This T cell receptor (beta chain) stems from a study of cytomegalovirus exposure and HLA in healthy donors. Across the whole study: Within an early data release were about 85 million unique TCRs drawn from HLA-typed donors.

Trimming stripped 0 bases from V and 5 bases from J, with 3 bases between. Per germline, CDR1 SGHNT and CDR2 YYREEE (reference sequence). This CDR3 contains 12 residues. With 60 Vbeta and 13 Jbeta primers, the PCR was carried out. Method: immunoSEQ multiplex PCR; TCRdb's copy keeps in-frame clones and lacks some. The sample has around 150,000 clones, around 64% seen once. Healthy bone marrow donors formed the donor group. Study-wide findings and caveats: As a later analysis showed, a missense DCLRE1C variant was linked to trimming of TCR beta V- and J-genes.

With regard to this clone: As yet, its antigen is unknown.

This TCR was sampled from a woman aged 25 to 45 in good health and CMV-seronegative. The specimen was PBMCs. The chain recombines TRBV5-4 with TRBJ2-1, with D uncertain. The CDR3 coding sequence is TGTGCCAGCAGCTTGGCTAACAATGAGCAGTTCTTC. This codes for CASSLANNEQFF.